The clone carrying this T cell receptor (beta chain) came up a few times. Each CDR3 protein gets one entry after TCRdb re-called the 5' RACE reads with MiXCR. The profile shows fewer than 300,000 distinct CDR3 sequences, around 17% of them singletons. These data belong to a study of T-cell memory formation after mild COVID-19. The overall study: For the most part, TCR clusters were specific to one donor.

CDR1 is SGDLS and CDR2 is YYNGEE in the germline V gene. The CDR3 has 13 amino acids. The germline V and J ends were trimmed by 0 bases and 7 bases, with 10 bases remaining between them. The source of this sequence is a man aged 18 to 29 who had mild COVID-19 (a few samples of this study predate the infection). Cell type and time point are not known. J is TRBJ1-1 and V is TRBV9, with a weak D call TRBD1 (5 bases). Sequencing was done on a sample of PBMCs or a T cell subset sorted from them (not recorded which). The CDR3 nucleotides are TGTGCCAGCAGCGTAGCTACAGGTATTGAAGCTTTCTTT. It translates to CASSVATGIEAFF.